The present entry profiles one TCR beta chain with its context. The data stem from a study of blood T cell repertoires in COVID-19. Study context: Acute-phase and convalescent COVID-19 samples originated in the United States, Italy and Spain.

Assay: immunoSEQ multiplex PCR; the TCRdb copy retains only in-frame clones and omits some. The sample holds about 330,000 clones, roughly 86% seen once. Seattle researchers signed up patients amid active infection and tracked them longitudinally. Germline CDR1 SGDLS, CDR2 YYNGEE. There are 19 residues in the CDR3. V shed 0 bases, J shed 6 bases, and the junction held 13 bases outside the gene matches. The V call is TRBV9, the J call TRBJ2-1, with 12 bases that match TRBD2. The receptor's source is a man aged 25 to 45 with COVID-19, enrolled during active disease. The material sequenced was peripheral blood. The CDR3 spells CASSVESALAGGLLNEQFF. CDR3 DNA sequence: TGTGCCAGCAGCGTAGAGTCAGCACTAGCGGGAGGCTTACTCAATGAGCAGTTCTTC.